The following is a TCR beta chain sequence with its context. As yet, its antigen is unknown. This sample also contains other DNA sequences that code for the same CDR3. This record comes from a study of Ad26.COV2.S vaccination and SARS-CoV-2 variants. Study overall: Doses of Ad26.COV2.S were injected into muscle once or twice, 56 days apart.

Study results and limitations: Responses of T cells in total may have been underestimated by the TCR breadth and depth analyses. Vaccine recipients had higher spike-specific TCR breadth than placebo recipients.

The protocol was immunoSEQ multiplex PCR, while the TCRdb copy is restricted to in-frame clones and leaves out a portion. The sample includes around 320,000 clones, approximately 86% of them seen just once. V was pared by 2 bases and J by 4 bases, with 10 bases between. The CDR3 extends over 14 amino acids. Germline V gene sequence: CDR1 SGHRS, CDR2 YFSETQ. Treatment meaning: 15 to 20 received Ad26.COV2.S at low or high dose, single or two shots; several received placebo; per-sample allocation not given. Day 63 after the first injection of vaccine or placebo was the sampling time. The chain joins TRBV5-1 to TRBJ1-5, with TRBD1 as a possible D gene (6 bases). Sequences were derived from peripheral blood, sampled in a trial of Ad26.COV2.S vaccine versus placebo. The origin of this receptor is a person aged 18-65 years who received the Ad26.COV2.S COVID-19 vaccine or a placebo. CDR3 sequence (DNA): TGCGCCAGCAGCTTAGGGGGAATAAATCAGCCCCAGCATTTT. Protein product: CASSLGGINQPQHF.